One and the same sample provided the 9 T cell receptor beta chains below, sequenced in a study of blood T cell repertoires in COVID-19. Sequenced by immunoSEQ multiplex PCR; TCRdb stores in-frame clones only, minus some. The sample records 200,000 to 250,000 clones, 70% to 85% being singletons. Material: PBMCs or T cells enriched from blood (not recorded which). Receptors were obtained from a middle-aged man who had recovered from COVID-19.

The J gene is TRBJ2-1, the V gene TRBV19; no definite D call. There are 13 residues in the CDR3. V shed 4 bases and J shed 2 bases, with 6 bases lying between them. Germline V gene sequence: CDR1 LNHDA, CDR2 SQIVND (reference sequence). The CDR3 DNA follows: TGTGCCAGTAGTACCCGGGCCTACAATGAGCAGTTCTTC. The encoded protein is CASSTRAYNEQFF.

The V and J genes are TRBV6-4 and TRBJ1-5; tentatively, D is TRBD1 (5 bases). V dropped 5 bases and J dropped 0 bases, with 17 bases sitting between them. Per germline, CDR1 MRHNA and CDR2 SNTAGT. The CDR3 contains 17 residues. The CDR3 DNA reads as TGTGCCAGCAGTCGACCGGGGGACTTTAATAGCAATCAGCCCCAGCATTTT. This encodes CASSRPGDFNSNQPQHF.

The rearrangement uses TRBV29-1 and TRBJ1-5; D is ambiguous. Germline-derived CDR1 and CDR2 are SQVTM and ANQGSEA. V lost 5 bases to trimming and J lost 1 base, with 9 bases between them. There are 13 residues in the CDR3. This CDR3 reads CSVRPGSNQPQHF. The CDR3 DNA sequence: TGCAGCGTTAGACCCGGGAGCAATCAGCCCCAGCATTTT.

This clone was seen once. This chain links TRBV7-2 with TRBJ1-1; TRBD1 agrees at 9 bases. V shed 5 bases, J shed 3 bases, and the junction held 4 bases outside the gene matches. This CDR3 is built from 14 residues. Germline V gene data show CDR1 as SGHTA and CDR2 as FQGNSA. CDR3 sequence (DNA): TGTGCCAGCAGCCCAAGGACAGGGGACACTGAAGCTTTCTTT. Its protein product is CASSPRTGDTEAFF.

The V gene is TRBV30, the J gene TRBJ2-1; the D gene is possibly TRBD1 (6 bases). V dropped 2 bases and J dropped 9 bases, with 14 bases sitting between them. Germline CDR1 GTSNPN, CDR2 SVGIG (reference sequence). The CDR3 totals 13 residues. As DNA, the CDR3 is TGTGCCTGGAGTCGACAGGAGGTGGCTGAGCAGTTCTTC. Amino acids: CAWSRQEVAEQFF.

This clone was seen a few times. At the DNA level, this CDR3 is encoded by other sequences in the same sample as well. V gene TRBV9 combines with J gene TRBJ1-5; tentatively, D is TRBD1 (5 bases). Trimming stripped 3 bases from V and 5 bases from J, with 9 bases between. CDR3 length: 13 amino acids. CDR1 is SGDLS, CDR2 YYNGEE, per germline. The CDR3 DNA is TGTGCCAGCAGCGCCACAGGAGATCAGCCCCAGCATTTT. It yields the protein CASSATGDQPQHF.

V usage is TRBV21-1 and J usage is TRBJ1-3; the table names TRBD1, a call not compared with the DNA. TRBV21-1 is a known pseudogene. The CDR3 runs 17 residues. CDR3: CASSKHRDISSGNTIYF. As DNA, the CDR3 is TGTGCCAGCAGCAAACACCGGGACATTAGCTCTGGAAACACCATATATTTT.

The rearrangement uses TRBV25-1 and TRBJ1-2; tentative D call: TRBD1 (5 bases). The length of the CDR3 is 14 residues. Germline loops: CDR1 MGHDK, CDR2 SYGVNS. Trimming cost V 1 base and J 3 bases, with 9 bases left between them. CDR3 nucleotides: TGTGCCAGCAGTGAATCGGGGGACTACTATGGCTACACCTTC. Translating gives CASSESGDYYGYTF.

This clone was detected many times. V gene TRBV28 combines with J gene TRBJ1-6; tentative D call: TRBD1 (6 bases). This CDR3 region has 13 residues. Germline values: CDR1 MDHEN, CDR2 SYDVKM. The germline V and J ends were trimmed by 9 bases and 8 bases, with 14 bases remaining between them. The CDR3 sequence: CASAIGTYSPLHF. CDR3 nucleotide sequence: TGTGCCAGTGCGATAGGGACATATTCACCCCTCCACTTT.